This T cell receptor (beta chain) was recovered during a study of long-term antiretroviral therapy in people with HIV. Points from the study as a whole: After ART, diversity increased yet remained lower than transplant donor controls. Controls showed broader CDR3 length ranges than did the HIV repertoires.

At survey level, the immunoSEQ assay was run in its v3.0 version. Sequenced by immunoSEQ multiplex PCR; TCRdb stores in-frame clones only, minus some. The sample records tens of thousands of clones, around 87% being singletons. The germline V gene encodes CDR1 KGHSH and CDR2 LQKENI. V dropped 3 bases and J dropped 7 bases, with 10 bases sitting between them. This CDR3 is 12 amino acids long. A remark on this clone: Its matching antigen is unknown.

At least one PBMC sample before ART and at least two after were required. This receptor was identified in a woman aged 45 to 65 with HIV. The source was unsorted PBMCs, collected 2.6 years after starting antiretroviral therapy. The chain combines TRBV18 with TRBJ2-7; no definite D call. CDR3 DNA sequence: TGTGCCAGCTCACCCTTGCTGGGTGAGCAGTACTTC. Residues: CASSPLLGEQYF.